The clone carrying this T cell receptor (beta chain) appeared a few times. This entry comes from a study of CD8+ T cells in alopecia areata. Germline lookup yields CDR1 LGHNT and CDR2 FRNRAP. V was trimmed by 5 bases and J by 3 bases, leaving 14 bases between them. The CDR3 spans 15 residues. Sequencing relied on a cDNA template that was reverse transcribed from extracted RNA. The data were produced by immunoSEQ multiplex PCR, yet TCRdb's version contains in-frame clones alone and is incomplete. Counted here are 70,000 or so clones, 25% to 30% occurring once; the ten biggest clones make up 15%. Treatment described: oral pan-JAK inhibitor, 5-10 mg twice daily.

Sequencing used CD8+ T cells sorted from blood, obtained at week 4, from a patient treated with tofacitinib. The rearrangement joins TRBV12-5 to TRBJ2-1; D possibly corresponds to TRBD2 (6 bases). The TCR was taken from a human donor with alopecia areata. This CDR3 reads CASGASAQFYNEQFF. In nucleotides, the CDR3 is TGTGCTAGTGGTGCTAGCGCACAGTTCTACAATGAGCAGTTCTTC.